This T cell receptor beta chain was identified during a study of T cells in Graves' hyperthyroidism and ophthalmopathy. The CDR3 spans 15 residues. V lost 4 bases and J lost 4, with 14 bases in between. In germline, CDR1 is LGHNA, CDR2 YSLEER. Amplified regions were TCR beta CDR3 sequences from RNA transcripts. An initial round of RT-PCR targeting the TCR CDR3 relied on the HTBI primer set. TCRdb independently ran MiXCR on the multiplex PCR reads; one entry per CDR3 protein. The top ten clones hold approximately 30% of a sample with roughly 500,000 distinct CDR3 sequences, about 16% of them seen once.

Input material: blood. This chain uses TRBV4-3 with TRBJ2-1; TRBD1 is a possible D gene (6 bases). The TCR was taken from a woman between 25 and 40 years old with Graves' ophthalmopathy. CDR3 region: CASSRRLGGYNEQFF. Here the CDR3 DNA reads TGCGCCAGCAGCCGACGGTTAGGGGGATACAATGAGCAGTTCTTC.